This T cell receptor beta chain was profiled in a study of breast tumors, draining lymph nodes, adjacent tissues. Samples came from axillary lymph nodes draining the breast cancer. This clonotype was picked up many times. This CDR3 has 15 residues. V lost 3 bases, J lost 4 bases, and 11 bases lay in between. Germline V gene sequence: CDR1 SGHRS, CDR2 YFSETQ. TCRdb re-called the multiplex PCR reads through MiXCR, storing one row per CDR3 protein. In the table there are fewer than 250,000 distinct CDR3 sequences, 32% of which are singletons. The TCR originated in a female donor with breast cancer. Some clones in this sample may be carry-over from other donors' samples. The chain recombines TRBV5-1 with TRBJ1-6, with TRBD1 as a possible D gene (5 bases). Sequences were obtained from axillary lymph node tissue. As DNA, the CDR3 is TGCGCCAGCAGCTCCTCGGAGGGGTATAATTCACCCCTCCACTTT. It specifies CASSSSEGYNSPLHF.